This TCR beta chain was retrieved from a study of vaccination and CD4 T cells after COVID-19. Study-wide context: The authors used overlapping spike peptides from SARS-CoV-2, HCoV-NL63, HCoV-OC43 and HCoV-229E to stimulate cells.

Cultured CD4+ T cell DNA underwent sequencing with the Oncomine TCR Beta short-read assay. In this case, cultured CD4+ T cells provided the extracted genomic DNA. TCRdb itself ran the PCR reads through MiXCR, one entry per CDR3 protein. This repertoire shows 10,000 or so distinct CDR3 sequences, 30% found once; its top ten account for 9.8%. Findings and limits, study-wide: Among convalescent patients, a median roughly 88% of reactive clones emerged only after vaccination.

Regarding treatment: roughly 10-day PBMC culture with coronavirus spike peptide pools or control peptides (ViraFEST assay). V dropped 2 bases and J dropped 10 bases, with 9 bases sitting between them. The CDR3 loop spans 12 amino acids. Germline V gene lookup returns CDR1 MNHEY and CDR2 SVGEGT. As regards this clonotype: Its antigen is not identified.

The chain has TRBV6-2 or TRBV6-3 and TRBJ2-1, with unresolved D. This material consisted of CD4+ T cells from blood, cultured in vitro, taken after SARS-CoV-2 vaccination. This receptor was obtained from a human donor who had recovered from COVID-19. The DNA of the CDR3 is TGTGCCAGCAGTTACCCCCTACACGAGCAGTTCTTC. This gives the protein CASSYPLHEQFF.